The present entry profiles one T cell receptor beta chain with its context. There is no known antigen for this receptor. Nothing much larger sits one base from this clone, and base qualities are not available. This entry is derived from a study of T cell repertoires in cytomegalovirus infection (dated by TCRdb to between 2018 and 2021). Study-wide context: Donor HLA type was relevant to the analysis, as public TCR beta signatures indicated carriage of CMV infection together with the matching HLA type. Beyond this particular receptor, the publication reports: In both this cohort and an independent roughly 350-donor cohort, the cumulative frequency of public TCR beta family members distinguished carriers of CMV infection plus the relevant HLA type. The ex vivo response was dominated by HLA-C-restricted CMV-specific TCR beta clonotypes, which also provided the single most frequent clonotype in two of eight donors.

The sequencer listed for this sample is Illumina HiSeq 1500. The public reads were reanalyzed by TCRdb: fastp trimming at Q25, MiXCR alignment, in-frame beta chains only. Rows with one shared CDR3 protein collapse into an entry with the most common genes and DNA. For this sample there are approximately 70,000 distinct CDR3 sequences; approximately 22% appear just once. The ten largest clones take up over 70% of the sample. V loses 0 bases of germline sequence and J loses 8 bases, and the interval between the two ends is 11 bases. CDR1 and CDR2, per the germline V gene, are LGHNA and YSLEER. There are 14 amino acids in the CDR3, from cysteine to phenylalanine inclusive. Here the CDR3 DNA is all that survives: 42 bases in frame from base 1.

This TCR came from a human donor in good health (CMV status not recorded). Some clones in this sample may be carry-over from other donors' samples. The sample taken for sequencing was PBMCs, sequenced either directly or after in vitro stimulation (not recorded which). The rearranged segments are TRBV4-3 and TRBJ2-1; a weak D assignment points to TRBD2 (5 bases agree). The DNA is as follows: TGCGCCAGCAGCCAAGATTCCACGCGGGATGAGCAGTTCTTC. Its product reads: CASSQDSTRDEQFF.